This T cell receptor beta chain was sequenced for a study of blood T cell repertoires in COVID-19. Across the study: Both acute and convalescent COVID-19 samples were obtained from the United States, Italy and Spain.

Some clones are missing from TCRdb's copy, which holds only in-frame ones; the method was immunoSEQ multiplex PCR. This sample has 200,000 to 250,000 clones, with 82% found just once. The CDR3 is 15 amino acids. Germline CDR1 and CDR2: SGHRS and YFSETQ. Trimming cost V 2 bases and J 2 bases; bases outside gene matches: 5. Recruited during active infection, patients (from Seattle) were subsequently followed longitudinally. The chain has TRBV5-1 and TRBJ1-1, with TRBD1 matching over 8 bases. Source material: peripheral blood. The source of this sequence is a woman in her seventies with COVID-19, enrolled during active disease. CDR3 sequence: CASSLRTGKNTEAFF. For the CDR3, the DNA is TGCGCCAGCAGCTTACGGACAGGGAAAAACACTGAAGCTTTCTTT.